The 23 T cell receptor beta chains in this list originate from one sample, sequenced in a study of shared clonotypes between healthy human individuals. Clones were read by immunoSEQ multiplex PCR, and TCRdb kept only the in-frame ones, dropping some. The sample consists of nearly 2 million clones, less than 95% of them appearing once. Naivety among CD8 cells was defined by CD45RO negativity and positive CCR7 selection, thereby excluding terminally differentiated effector memory CD45RA+ cells. The specimen was naive CD8+ T cells sorted from blood. Receptor source: a man between 18 and 35 years old in good health.

The chain links TRBV5-6 to TRBJ2-1; 9 bases agree with TRBD1. CDR3 length: 18 amino acids. The germline V gene has CDR1 SGHDT and CDR2 YYEEEE. J lost 2 bases, V lost 4 bases, and 13 bases had no gene match. The CDR3 region is CASSTITGGVFPYNEQFF. CDR3 DNA: TGTGCCAGCAGCACTATTACAGGGGGCGTCTTTCCCTACAATGAGCAGTTCTTC.

About this clone: The sample has other DNA sequences that encode this CDR3 too. This chain connects TRBV27 to TRBJ2-1; TRBD2 matches 10 bases. Looked up from germline, CDR1 is MNHEY and CDR2 is SMNVEV (reference sequence). This CDR3 comprises 15 residues. V gave up 2 bases and J gave up 4 bases; unmatched junction bases: 2. Here the CDR3 DNA reads TGTGCCAGCAGTTTACTGACTAGCGGGTACAATGAGCAGTTCTTC. The encoded protein is CASSLLTSGYNEQFF.

This clone was recorded only once. Here the CDR3 DNA reads TGTGCCAGCAGCTTGTTTGGGCTTCCACCCAACGAGCAGTACTTC. Translated: CASSLFGLPPNEQYF. The rearrangement joins TRBV5-8 to TRBJ2-7; D uncertain. Looked up from germline, CDR1 is SGHTS and CDR2 is YDEGEE. The CDR3 covers 15 residues. V lost 1 base and J lost 5, with 16 bases in between. The full variable domain, its missing parts supplied by reference TRBV5-8 and TRBJ2-7, is EAGVTQSPTHLIKTRGQQATLRCSPISGHTSVYWYQQALGLGLQFLLWYDEGEERNRGNFPPRFSGRQFPNYSSELNVNALELEDSALYLCASSLFGLPPNEQYFGPGTRLTVT.

The V call is TRBV28, the J call TRBJ2-7, with D maybe TRBD1 (5 bases). V was trimmed by 5 bases and J by 4 bases, leaving 18 bases between them. Germline V gene lookup returns CDR1 MDHEN and CDR2 SYDVKM. This CDR3 region has 15 residues. CDR3 bases: TGTGCCAGCAGTCCCCTTCCAGGGTTCGGGTACGAGCAGTACTTC. This gives the protein CASSPLPGFGYEQYF.

The chain has TRBV28 and TRBJ2-5; D not resolved. V was cut by 4 bases and J by 1 base, with 22 bases left in between. The length of the CDR3 is 18 residues. In germline, CDR1 is MDHEN, CDR2 SYDVKM. CDR3 loop: CASSSRASGLGFQETQYF. The CDR3 nucleotides read TGTGCCAGCAGTTCCCGGGCCTCGGGCCTGGGCTTCCAAGAGACCCAGTACTTC.

CDR3 nucleotide sequence: TGTGCCAGCAGTCAGACAGGGTACACAGATACGCAGTATTTT. This encodes CASSQTGYTDTQYF. The chain combines TRBV6-1 with TRBJ2-3; 7 bases are shared with TRBD1. J was trimmed by 2 bases and V by 5 bases; bases with no gene match: 4. From germline, CDR1 is MNHNS and CDR2 SASEGT. CDR3 size: 14 residues.

Notes on this clone: This sample also contains other DNA sequences that code for the same CDR3. This CDR3 is CASSQVGGTGELFF. The CDR3 DNA reads as TGCGCCAGCAGCCAAGTAGGGGGGACCGGGGAGCTGTTTTTT. V usage is TRBV4-3 and J usage is TRBJ2-2; D possibly uses TRBD1 or TRBD2 (6 bases each). The CDR3 consists of 14 residues. V was trimmed by 1 base and J by 5 bases, leaving 8 bases between them. CDR1 is LGHNA, CDR2 YSLEER, per germline.

This chain joins TRBV5-4 and TRBJ2-2; a weak D match, TRBD1 (6 bases). CDR1 and CDR2 (germline): SGHNT, YYREEE (reference sequence). The CDR3 is made up of 12 amino acids. Trimming cost V 6 bases and J 5 bases, with 8 bases left between them. The CDR3 DNA reads as TGTGCCAGCACACAGGGAACCGGGGAGCTGTTTTTT. It translates to CASTQGTGELFF.

The V and J genes are TRBV29-1 and TRBJ2-7, with TRBD1 matching over 11 bases. Germline V CDR1 and CDR2: SQVTM, ANQGSEA. This CDR3 region has 14 residues. The ends lost 3 bases at V and 5 bases at J; junction bases unmatched: 6. The CDR3: CSVETGQGVHEQYF. CDR3 DNA: TGCAGCGTTGAGACGGGACAGGGGGTCCACGAGCAGTACTTC.

The chain is built from TRBV27 and TRBJ2-1; perhaps TRBD2 as D (6 bases). This CDR3 comprises 15 residues. Trimming removed 9 bases from V and 4 bases from J, with 19 bases in between. CDR1 and CDR2 (germline): MNHEY, SMNVEV (reference sequence). The DNA of the CDR3 is TGTGCCAGTCTGGGCCTCGGGGGTAGGTACAATGAGCAGTTCTTC. It specifies CASLGLGGRYNEQFF.

The chain joins TRBV7-9 to TRBJ2-4; 9 bases agree with TRBD1. This CDR3 spans 13 amino acids. Unmatched junction bases numbered 6, after V lost 5 bases and J lost 10 bases. Germline lookup yields CDR1 SEHNR and CDR2 FQNEAQ (reference sequence). This chain's CDR3 is CASSPGTGWIQYF. In nucleotides, the CDR3 is TGTGCCAGCAGCCCAGGGACAGGGTGGATTCAGTACTTC.

The chain is built from TRBV30 and TRBJ1-6; D gene ambiguous. With 4 bases removed from V and 4 bases from J, the gap between germline ends came to 11 bases. Germline V gene data show CDR1 as GTSNPN and CDR2 as SVGIG (reference sequence). The CDR3 covers 14 residues. In DNA, the CDR3 is TGTGCCTGGACCTCCGGCGGATATAATTCACCCCTCCACTTT. This codes for CAWTSGGYNSPLHF.

About this clone: Distinct nucleotide sequences in the sample also encode this CDR3. The chain joins TRBV7-9 to TRBJ2-2; D is unclear. The germline gives CDR1 SEHNR, CDR2 FQNEAQ (reference sequence). The CDR3 sequence is 12 residues long. V gave up 1 base and J gave up 7 bases, with 4 bases separating them. The CDR3 spells CASSLGFGELFF. The CDR3, as DNA: TGTGCCAGCAGCTTAGGTTTCGGGGAGCTGTTTTTT.

The genes are TRBV2 and TRBJ2-2, with TRBD1 matching 10 bases. The CDR3 loop spans 14 amino acids. The V gene's germline CDR1 is SNHLY and CDR2 FYNNEI. V lost 10 bases, J lost 6 bases, and 8 bases stayed unmatched. In DNA, the CDR3 is TGTGCCACATCACCGGACAGGGGGGCCGGGGAGCTGTTTTTT. This gives the protein CATSPDRGAGELFF. Full variable domain (rest looked up from reference TRBV2 and TRBJ2-2): EPEVTQTPSHQVTQMGQEVILRCVPISNHLYFYWYRQILGQKVEFLVSFYNNEISEKSEIFDDQFSVERPDGSNFTLKIRSTKLEDSAMYFCATSPDRGAGELFFGEGSRLTVL.

As regards this clone: Other DNA sequences in the same sample also yield this CDR3. The chain is built from TRBV5-6 and TRBJ2-7; TRBD1 matches at 9 bases. Unmatched junction bases numbered 2, after V lost 3 bases and J lost 1 base. The CDR3 covers 14 residues. In germline, CDR1 is SGHDT, CDR2 YYEEEE. In DNA, the CDR3 is TGTGCCAGCAGCTGGGACAGGGTGTCCTACGAGCAGTACTTC. This sequence encodes CASSWDRVSYEQYF.

The gene calls are TRBV19 and TRBJ1-2; D is perhaps TRBD1 (6 bases). The CDR3 sequence is 14 residues long. Germline CDR1 LNHDA, CDR2 SQIVND (reference sequence). V shed 7 bases and J shed 8 bases, with 20 bases lying between them. CDR3 region: CASTLGGGSYGYTF. The CDR3, as DNA: TGTGCCAGTACCCTCGGGGGCGGCTCCTACGGCTACACCTTC.

The chain uses TRBV27 and TRBJ2-2, with 7 bases that match TRBD1. CDR3 size: 16 residues. CDR1 and CDR2 from the germline V gene are MNHEY and SMNVEV (reference sequence). Trimming removed 8 bases from V and 5 bases from J; junction bases left unmatched: 14. The CDR3 nucleotides are TGTGCCAGCTGCGAGGACGAGGGGGCTAGGACCGGGGAGCTGTTTTTT. Translated, it gives CASCEDEGARTGELFF.

This chain uses TRBV5-4 with TRBJ1-1, with TRBD1 as a possible D gene (6 bases). This CDR3 region has 14 residues. Germline CDR1 reads SGHNT; CDR2 reads YYREEE (reference sequence). Trimming took off 0 bases at V and 8 bases at J, with 14 bases between the two ends. DNA for the CDR3: TGTGCCAGCAGCTTGGGAGGGGGTGAGTTGGAAGCTTTCTTT. Amino acids: CASSLGGGELEAFF.

V gene TRBV7-3 combines with J gene TRBJ2-1, with TRBD2 as a possible D gene (5 bases). CDR3 size: 17 residues. Trimming took off 5 bases at V and 0 bases at J, with 17 bases between the two ends. Germline values: CDR1 SGHTA, CDR2 FQGTGA. The CDR3 DNA reads TGTGCCAGCAGCCCAACCTTGCGGGTAGGCTCCTACAATGAGCAGTTCTTC. Amino acid sequence: CASSPTLRVGSYNEQFF.

The chain uses TRBV5-6 and TRBJ2-7; 9 positions match TRBD1. The CDR3 has 16 amino acids. The germline gives CDR1 SGHDT, CDR2 YYEEEE. V lost 2 bases to trimming and J lost 0 bases; unmatched junction nucleotides: 6. Here the CDR3 reads CASSFGDRAGSYEQYF. DNA for the CDR3: TGTGCCAGCAGCTTCGGGGACAGGGCGGGCTCCTACGAGCAGTACTTC.

Turning to this clone: This sample includes further DNA sequences coding for the same CDR3. V is TRBV6-5 and J is TRBJ2-7; 10 bases align to TRBD2. The CDR3 runs to 15 residues. V lost 0 bases to trimming and J lost 6 bases; unmatched junction nucleotides: 5. Germline V gives CDR1 MNHEY, CDR2 SVGAGI. In nucleotides, the CDR3 is TGTGCCAGCAGTTACTCAGCGGGAGGGCCAGGCGAGCAGTACTTC. It translates to CASSYSAGGPGEQYF.

V gene TRBV7-9 combines with J gene TRBJ2-7; no definite D call. Germline CDR1 SEHNR, CDR2 FQNEAQ (reference sequence). This CDR3 has 14 amino acids. The V gene lost 2 bases and the J gene lost 5 bases, with 13 bases spanning the gap. The CDR3 loop is CASSLLQHGDEQYF. CDR3 nucleotides: TGTGCCAGCAGCTTACTGCAACATGGAGACGAGCAGTACTTC. The complete variable domain, with remaining parts taken from reference TRBV7-9 and TRBJ2-7, reads DTGVSQNPRHKITKRGQNVTFRCDPISEHNRLYWYRQTLGQGPEFLTYFQNEAQLEKSRLLSDRFSAERPKGSFSTLEIQRTEQGDSAMYLCASSLLQHGDEQYFGPGTRLTVT.

The V call is TRBV5-1, the J call TRBJ1-1; tentatively, D is TRBD1 (6 bases). This CDR3 region has 15 residues. Looked up from germline, CDR1 is SGHRS and CDR2 is YFSETQ. Trimming took off 4 bases at V and 0 bases at J, with 13 bases between the two ends. As DNA, the CDR3 is TGCGCCAGCAGCCGGGGGGCAGGGGTGAACACTGAAGCTTTCTTT. It codes for CASSRGAGVNTEAFF.